The present TCR beta chain was sequenced within a study of memory CD4+ T cells and cytomegalovirus serostatus. The overall study: Healthy Belgian adult donors included about nine CMV-positive and some 23 CMV-negative people.

Single viable CD3+CD4+CD8-CD45RO+ cells were sorted as the memory CD4+ T cells. After thawing, CD4+ T cells were positively selected. Regarding this clone: Its cognate antigen is unknown.

The V end was cut by 0 bases, the J end by 0 bases, with 6 bases between. CDR3 length: 14 amino acids. Germline CDR1 reads GTSNPN; CDR2 reads SVGIG (reference sequence). Study observations and caveats: A US-trained random forest predicted CMV serostatus with median AUC around 0.91.

The assay was immunoSEQ multiplex PCR, and TCRdb's table has in-frame clones only and misses some. The data show about 48,000 clones, around 80% seen once. The source material was memory CD4+ T cells from blood. This sequence was found in an adult in good health and CMV-seronegative. The chain employs TRBV30 and TRBJ1-5; D ambiguous. As DNA, the CDR3 is TGTGCCTGGAGTGTAGCCATTAGCAATCAGCCCCAGCATTTT. Translation: CAWSVAISNQPQHF.